The clone carrying this TCR beta chain occurred a few times. Its antigen is as yet unknown. The CDR3 has 12 amino acids. V dropped 4 bases and J dropped 4 bases, with 10 bases sitting between them. The V gene's germline CDR1 is SQVTM and CDR2 ANQGSEA. The entry originates in a study of blood T cells in healthy people across ages. For the second PCR, which ran for roughly 7 to 11 cycles, a sample-barcoded 5' primer and a J-beta primer mix were used. In TCRdb, the 5' RACE reads were re-called with MiXCR into one record per CDR3 protein. The sample holds 700,000 to 1,000,000 distinct CDR3 sequences, roughly 44% seen once. Donors were systemically healthy Caucasian individuals from Russia aged roughly 6 to 100 years. The study's findings and limits: The percentage of naive T cells correlated strongly with TCR beta diversity.

The rearrangement uses TRBV29-1 and TRBJ2-5; D is uncertain. The sample consisted of blood. This sequence originates from a man aged 60-69 years in good health. In nucleotides, the CDR3 is TGCAGCGTTGTTACTGAAGGAGAGACCCAGTACTTC. Its protein product is CSVVTEGETQYF.